This T cell receptor (beta chain) was captured in a study of sequential checkpoint blockade in melanoma. TCRdb keeps only in-frame clones here, not all; method: immunoSEQ multiplex PCR. The sample contains some 9,000 clones, 70% to 80% of which appear only once. Germline V lookup: CDR1 SEHNR, CDR2 FQNEAQ (reference sequence). After removal of 4 bases from V and 4 bases from J, the junction contained 12 bases not matched to a gene. This CDR3 region has 16 residues. The treatment was: randomized to nivolumab then ipilimumab (arm A) or the reverse (arm B). DNA-damaging chemotherapy had not been given to any patient beforehand.

This clonotype was obtained from a human donor with melanoma. The rearrangement uses TRBV7-9 and TRBJ1-2; 7 bases match TRBD1. The specimen comprised CD8+ T cells sorted from blood (inferred from file names), sampled from a patient given nivolumab and ipilimumab in sequence. CDR3 sequence: CASSSGTANQGYGYTF. The CDR3 DNA sequence: TGTGCCAGCAGCTCCGGGACAGCCAATCAGGGCTATGGCTACACCTTC.